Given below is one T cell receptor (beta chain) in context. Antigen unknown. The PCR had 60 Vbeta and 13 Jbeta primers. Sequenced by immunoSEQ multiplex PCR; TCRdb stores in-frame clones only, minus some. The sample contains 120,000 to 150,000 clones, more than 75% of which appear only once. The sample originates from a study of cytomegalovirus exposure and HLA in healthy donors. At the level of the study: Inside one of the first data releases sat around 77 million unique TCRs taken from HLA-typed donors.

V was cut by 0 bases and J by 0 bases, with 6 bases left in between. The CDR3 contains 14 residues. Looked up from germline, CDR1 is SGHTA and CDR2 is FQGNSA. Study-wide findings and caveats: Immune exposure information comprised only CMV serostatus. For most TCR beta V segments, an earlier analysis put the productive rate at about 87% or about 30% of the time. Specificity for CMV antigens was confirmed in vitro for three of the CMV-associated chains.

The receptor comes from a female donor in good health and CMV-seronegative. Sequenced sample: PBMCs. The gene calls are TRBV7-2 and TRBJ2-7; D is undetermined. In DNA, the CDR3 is TGTGCCAGCAGCTTAGCGGGCAGCTCCTACGAGCAGTACTTC. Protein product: CASSLAGSSYEQYF.